The 16 T cell receptor beta chains in this list originate from one sample, sequenced in a study of shared clonotypes between healthy human individuals. CD8 cells classed as naive were CD45RO-negative and positively selected for CCR7, excluding terminally differentiated effector memory CD45RA+ cells. TCRdb's copy holds only in-frame clones and misses some; the assay was immunoSEQ multiplex PCR. The sample holds some 2 million clones, roughly 94% seen once. The source material was naive CD8+ T cells sorted from blood. Receptors originate from a man aged 18 to 35 in good health.

Only one count was recorded for this clone. V gene TRBV5-4 combines with J gene TRBJ1-2, with D unresolved. The CDR3 has 14 amino acids. Trimming removed 0 bases at V and 4 bases at J, with 10 bases between. Germline values: CDR1 SGHNT, CDR2 YYREEE (reference sequence). The chain's CDR3 is CASSLAWTGYGYTF. The DNA of the CDR3 is TGTGCCAGCAGCTTGGCCTGGACGGGCTATGGCTACACCTTC.

Only one count was recorded for this clone. The chain links TRBV7-9 to TRBJ2-1; no reliable D call. Germline CDR1 reads SEHNR; CDR2 reads FQNEAQ (reference sequence). V shed 5 bases and J shed 0 bases, with 5 bases lying between them. The CDR3 is 13 residues long. CDR3 coding DNA: TGTGCCAGCAGCCCCCACTCCTACAATGAGCAGTTCTTC. It is translated as CASSPHSYNEQFF.

On this clone itself: Other DNA sequences of this sample code for an identical CDR3. The J gene is TRBJ2-7, the V gene TRBV19, with unresolved D. The germline CDR1 and CDR2 sequences are LNHDA and SQIVND (reference sequence). The CDR3 spans 13 residues. V lost 5 bases to trimming and J lost 3 bases, with 11 bases between them. The CDR3 bases are TGTGCCAGTAGTCCCGGACCCAGCTACGAGCAGTACTTC. Translated: CASSPGPSYEQYF.

The V gene is TRBV27, the J gene TRBJ2-3; 7 bases are shared with TRBD1. The CDR3 runs to 14 residues. Germline CDR1 MNHEY, CDR2 SMNVEV (reference sequence). Trimming removed 5 bases from V and 5 bases from J; junction bases left unmatched: 7. The CDR3 reads CASSPGTEGDTQYF. In nucleotides, the CDR3 is TGTGCCAGCAGTCCCGGGACAGAAGGAGATACGCAGTATTTT.

With respect to this clone: The sample has other DNA sequences that encode this CDR3 too. The chain carries TRBV30 and TRBJ1-3; unclear D gene. The CDR3 runs 13 residues. Germline V lookup: CDR1 GTSNPN, CDR2 SVGIG (reference sequence). V was pared by 0 bases and J by 1 base, with 4 bases between. The CDR3: CAWSVGSGNTIYF. CDR3 DNA: TGTGCCTGGAGTGTAGGGTCTGGAAACACCATATATTTT.

The chain links TRBV2 to TRBJ1-1, with a possible D match to TRBD1 (6 bases). CDR1 SNHLY and CDR2 FYNNEI come from the germline V gene. With 6 bases removed from V and 0 bases from J, the gap between germline ends came to 17 bases. CDR3 length: 16 residues. In DNA, the CDR3 is TGTGCCAGCAGCCCCGCGGCAGGGGTCATGAACACTGAAGCTTTCTTT. It codes for CASSPAAGVMNTEAFF.

The chain uses TRBV4-2 and TRBJ1-1; D may be TRBD1 (6 bases). Germline V gene sequence: CDR1 LGHNA, CDR2 YNFKEQ. The CDR3 has 15 amino acids. Trimming stripped 0 bases from V and 5 bases from J, with 13 bases between. The CDR3 loop reads CASSQDRGGPTEAFF. The CDR3 DNA reads TGTGCCAGCAGCCAAGACCGCGGGGGCCCGACTGAAGCTTTCTTT.

The chain recombines TRBV30 with TRBJ1-1; no clear D gene. V lost 7 bases and J lost 2, with 11 bases in between. The CDR3 extends over 12 amino acids. Looked up from germline, CDR1 is GTSNPN and CDR2 is SVGIG (reference sequence). CDR3 DNA sequence: TGTGCCTCCTCCTTAATAAACACTGAAGCTTTCTTT. Its protein is CASSLINTEAFF.

This clone was observed a few times. Other nucleotide sequences in the sample specify the same CDR3. The chain carries TRBV5-4 and TRBJ2-7; 8 positions agree with TRBD1. This CDR3 contains 15 residues. Germline V CDR1 and CDR2: SGHNT, YYREEE (reference sequence). Trimming at V came to 0 bases and at J to 0 bases, leaving 2 bases not matched to a gene. CDR3 sequence (DNA): TGTGCCAGCAGCTTGGGACAGGGGAGCTCCTACGAGCAGTACTTC. Its translation is CASSLGQGSSYEQYF.

The genes are TRBV7-8 and TRBJ2-6; D not resolved. Deletions cut 5 bases from V and 10 bases from J, with 12 bases between. Looked up from germline, CDR1 is SGHVS and CDR2 is FQNEAQ. The CDR3 extends over 13 amino acids. As DNA, the CDR3 is TGTGCCAGCAGCCCACGGATGTGGAACGTCCTGACTTTC. Translation gives CASSPRMWNVLTF.

This chain joins TRBV7-8 and TRBJ1-1; D remains unclear. CDR3 length: 13 amino acids. V lost 1 base to trimming and J lost 2 bases, with 5 bases between them. Germline CDR1 reads SGHVS; CDR2 reads FQNEAQ. CDR3 residues: CASSLEGNTEAFF. CDR3 DNA: TGTGCCAGCAGCTTAGAAGGCAACACTGAAGCTTTCTTT. Combining the CDR3 with reference TRBV7-8 and TRBJ1-1 gives the whole variable domain GAGVSQSPRYKVAKRGQDVALRCDPISGHVSLFWYQQALGQGPEFLTYFQNEAQLDKSGLPSDRFFAERPEGSVSTLKIQRTQQEDSAVYLCASSLEGNTEAFFGQGTRLTVV.

The chain joins TRBV4-1 to TRBJ2-7; maybe TRBD1 (6 bases). Germline lookup yields CDR1 MGHRA and CDR2 YSYEKL. CDR3 length: 15 amino acids. Trimming took 4 bases from V and 0 from J, leaving 13 bases between them. CDR3 amino acids: CASSPGQKFSYEQYF. In DNA, the CDR3 is TGCGCCAGCAGCCCGGGACAAAAATTCTCCTACGAGCAGTACTTC.

The chain couples TRBV19 to TRBJ2-7; D unresolved. V dropped 5 bases and J dropped 4 bases, with 12 bases sitting between them. The CDR3 runs 13 residues. Germline CDR1 LNHDA, CDR2 SQIVND (reference sequence). CDR3 DNA sequence: TGTGCCAGTAGTTTTCAAAGGACGTACGAGCAGTACTTC. Its protein product is CASSFQRTYEQYF. Supplemented by reference TRBV19 and TRBJ2-7, the full variable domain reads DGGITQSPKYLFRKEGQNVTLSCEQNLNHDAMYWYRQDPGQGLRLIYYSQIVNDFQKGDIAEGYSVSREKKESFPLTVTSAQKNPTAFYLCASSFQRTYEQYFGPGTRLTVT.

J is TRBJ2-1 and V is TRBV6-5; 13 bases match TRBD2. V shed 2 bases and J 4 bases; nucleotides not matched to a gene: 2. The CDR3 extends over 16 amino acids. The V gene's germline CDR1 is MNHEY and CDR2 SVGAGI. The CDR3: CASSYRGLAGYNEQFF. The DNA of the CDR3 is TGTGCCAGCAGTTACCGGGGACTAGCGGGGTACAATGAGCAGTTCTTC.

The J gene is TRBJ2-3, the V gene TRBV6-1, with D possibly called TRBD1 or TRBD2 (5 bases each). This CDR3 comprises 15 residues. Germline V CDR1 and CDR2: MNHNS, SASEGT. Between the trimmed V and J ends, which lost 3 bases and 1 base, there was a span of 11 bases. This chain's CDR3 is CASSDPRGRTDTQYF. The CDR3 bases are TGTGCCAGCAGTGACCCTAGGGGACGCACAGATACGCAGTATTTT.

The chain employs TRBV29-1 and TRBJ1-4, with TRBD1 as a possible D gene (5 bases). Germline assignment: CDR1 SQVTM and CDR2 ANQGSEA. This CDR3 has 14 residues. V lost 4 bases and J 8 bases, leaving 17 bases between the germline ends. The CDR3 here is CSVVEGQGGEKLFF. CDR3 coding DNA: TGCAGCGTTGTAGAAGGGCAGGGAGGGGAAAAACTGTTTTTT.